This TCR beta chain was identified during a study of tissue T cells after allogeneic stem cell transplantation. General study points: Tissue-detected TCR repertoire was only partly captured by blood and spleen T cells.

The CDR3 spans 13 residues. V lost 2 bases and J lost 4, with 8 bases in between. CDR1 is NNHDY and CDR2 is SYVADS in the germline V gene. Specified time point: mouse harvest day 7 after allogeneic transplant. Each mouse received 10^7 T-cell-depleted marrow cells plus 10^6 splenic CD5+ T cells by tail vein. Mice had MHC-mismatched B6 into BALB/c GVHD, sampled day 7 or 14. Only in-frame clones appear in the TCRdb table, and some are missing; sequencing was by immunoSEQ multiplex PCR. The data hold thousands of clones, with about 50% observed a single time. This clone has only one observation. Its target is unknown. The genes are named according to mouse. The CDR3 end lies 1 residue beyond the end of the read and is filled in from the germline J gene.

The chain links TRBV13-3 to TRBJ2-4; D possibly corresponds to TRBD2 (6 bases). Sequencing was done on a sample of gut tissue. The TCR sequence derives from a female BALB/c mouse given C57BL/6 T cells with graft-versus-host disease after an allogeneic hematopoietic cell transplant. CDR3 in amino acids: CASSDWGKNTLYF. The DNA read from the CDR3 is TGTGCCAGCAGTGACTGGGGAAAAAACACCTTGTAC. The full variable domain, completed using reference TRBV13-3 and TRBJ2-4, is EAAVTQSPRSKVAVTGGKVTLSCHQTNNHDYMYWYRQDTGHGLRLIHYSYVADSTEKGDIPDGYKASRPSQENFSLILELASLSQTAVYFCASSDWGKNTLYFGAGTRLSVL.